A selection of T cell receptor beta chains follows, all from one sample in a study of blood T cell repertoires in COVID-19. The repertoire was sequenced with immunoSEQ multiplex PCR; TCRdb's copy has only in-frame clones and lacks some. The data show some 170,000 clones, with over 75% seen just once and approximately 11% held by the top ten. Sequencing was done on a sample of peripheral blood. The receptors derive from a human donor in a cohort sampled during active COVID-19. Each CDR3 is given with its conserved first and last residue. The order of the fields is clone size, D gene, V gene, J gene, CDR3 DNA, CDR3 protein. D genes are given only for firm matches. Some rows mark clone size as missing; the rest say once, few, many or name a class of expanded clone.

>-|TRBD1|TRBV10-2|TRBJ1-1
TGCGCCAGCAGGTCGACAGGGGGTAACACTGAAGCTTTCTTT
CASRSTGGNTEAFF
>-|TRBD2|TRBV6-5|TRBJ2-7
TGTGCGACCAAGGGGCGGGGGGCCACCTACGAGCAGTACTTC
CATKGRGATYEQYF
>-|TRBD1|TRBV19|TRBJ1-2
TGTGCCAGCGGACAGGCCCTTTATGGCTACACCTTC
CASGQALYGYTF
>-|-|TRBV18|TRBJ2-2
TGTGCCAGCTCTCAAGGGGATGCCGGGGAGCTGTTTTTT
CASSQGDAGELFF
>-|-|TRBV28|TRBJ2-3
TGTGCCAGCAGTTTTACCATCACCGGAGATACGCAGTATTTT
CASSFTITGDTQYF
>once|-|TRBV21-1|TRBJ2-1
TGTGCCAGCAGCAAAACTAGCGGGAGTAGCCATGAGCAGTTCTTC
CASSKTSGSSHEQFF
>-|-|TRBV9|TRBJ1-6
TGTGCCAGCAGCGTAGCGCAGGGAGGGTCACCCCTCCACTTT
CASSVAQGGSPLHF
>-|-|TRBV6-5|TRBJ1-2
TGTGCCACCACCGGGGGGAGGGTCGGTGGCTACACCTTC
CATTGGRVGGYTF
>few|-|TRBV9|TRBJ1-5
TGTGCCAGCAGCGTAGGGGGCAACGATTACCCCCAGCATTTT
CASSVGGNDYPQHF
>-|-|TRBV7-3|TRBJ2-2
TGTGCCAGCAGCTTGGCGGTTAACGACGGGGAGCTGTTTTTT
CASSLAVNDGELFF
>-|TRBD2|TRBV5-1|TRBJ2-2
TGCCCCCGCAGCCTGGCCGCCCGGGGGGGCCAAACCGGGGAGCTGTTTTTT
CPRSLAARGGQTGELFF
>-|-|TRBV7-6|TRBJ1-1
TGTGCCAGCAGCTTAGTTGGGGGCGCGGGGAACACTGAAGCTTTCTTT
CASSLVGGAGNTEAFF
>few|-|TRBV5-5|TRBJ2-5
TGTGCCAGCACAGGGTCGGTCCAAGAGACCCAGTACTTC
CASTGSVQETQYF
>few|TRBD1|TRBV19|TRBJ1-5
TGTGCCAGTAGCCCTAGGACAGGGAGAGGAAGCAATCAGCCCCAGCATTTT
CASSPRTGRGSNQPQHF
>-|TRBD1|TRBV30|TRBJ1-6
TGTGCCTGGGACAGGGAAAATTCACCCCTCCACTTT
CAWDRENSPLHF
>-|TRBD2|TRBV19|TRBJ2-7
TGTGCCAGTAGTATTCGAGCGGGGGAGCTCTACGAGCAGTACTTC
CASSIRAGELYEQYF
>-|-|TRBV9|TRBJ1-1
TGTGCCAGCAGCGTAGTAAGGCGGCCTTACGGAACTGAAGCTTTCTTT
CASSVVRRPYGTEAFF
>-|TRBD1|TRBV18|TRBJ1-1
TGTGCCAGCTCACCACCGGAGGACAGGGGGCGAGCTTTCTTT
CASSPPEDRGRAFF
>-|TRBD1|TRBV10-2|TRBJ1-4
TGCGCCAGCAGATCCTCAGGGGGTGCAACTAATGAAAAACTGTTTTTT
CASRSSGGATNEKLFF
>once|-|TRBV4-1|TRBJ2-1
TGCGCCAGCAGCCAAGATCCGGGCCCATACAGGGCCAATGAGCAGTTCTTC
CASSQDPGPYRANEQFF
>-|-|TRBV5-8|TRBJ1-5
TGTGCCAGCAGCTTGTCTGTGCGCCTCAATCAGCCCCAGCATTTT
CASSLSVRLNQPQHF
>-|-|TRBV15|TRBJ2-5
TGTGCCACCAGCAGAGACGGGGGTGTCGATCGGGAGACCCAGTACTTC
CATSRDGGVDRETQYF
>many|-|TRBV2|TRBJ1-4
TGTGCCTCTCAGTTACAGGGCGCCGGGGAAAAACTGTTTTTT
CASQLQGAGEKLFF
>-|-|TRBV7-2|TRBJ2-7
TGTGCCAGCAGCTATCTCCGGGACTACGAGCAGTACTTC
CASSYLRDYEQYF
>once|TRBD2|TRBV7-2|TRBJ2-1
TGTGCCAGCAGCTTAGACACGGGGGGGGGCTACAATGAGCAGTTCTTC
CASSLDTGGGYNEQFF
>-|TRBD2|TRBV27|TRBJ2-7
TGTGCCAGCAAGGCGGGAACTAGCGGGTTTGGGGAGCAGTACTTC
CASKAGTSGFGEQYF
>-|TRBD2|TRBV5-1|TRBJ2-2
TGCGCCAGCAGGAAGCTAGCGGGAGGGGGCACCGGGGAGCTGTTTTTT
CASRKLAGGGTGELFF
>-|-|TRBV6-1|TRBJ1-2
TGTGCCAGCAGTCTTTCGGGGGACTATGGCTACACCTTC
CASSLSGDYGYTF
>few|-|TRBV5-6|TRBJ2-5
TGTGCCAGCAGCTTACGGGAGTTGGGCGGAGAGACCCAGTACTTC
CASSLRELGGETQYF
>-|TRBD1|TRBV27|TRBJ1-5
TGTGCCAGCAGCAAAGCCCCCGGACAGGCCCTCAATCAGCCCCAGCATTTT
CASSKAPGQALNQPQHF
>once|TRBD2|TRBV11-2|TRBJ2-2
TGTGCCAGCAGCTCGACTAGCGGGAGGGCCCGGGAGCTGTTTTTT
CASSSTSGRARELFF
>-|TRBD1|TRBV15|TRBJ1-4
TGTGCCACCAGCGGTACAGGGGGCTCGGGTGAAAAACTGTTTTTT
CATSGTGGSGEKLFF
>-|-|TRBV7-2|TRBJ2-7
TGTGCCAGCAGCTTATCCGGGTCCTACGAGCAGTACTTC
CASSLSGSYEQYF
>-|TRBD2|TRBV11-2|TRBJ2-3
TGTGCCAGCAGCTCCCAACTAGCGGGAGGCGGAGATACGCAGTATTTT
CASSSQLAGGGDTQYF
>-|-|TRBV6-1|TRBJ1-6
TGTGCCAGCAGTGAAGAAGTAGACAGACATAAGCGATTT
CASSEEVDRHKRF
>-|-|TRBV5-4|TRBJ2-7
TGTGCCAGCAGCTTGGGGGTGGGGTCAGGGGAGCAGTACTTC
CASSLGVGSGEQYF
>-|TRBD2|TRBV11-2|TRBJ2-2
TGTGCCAGCAGCACACGACTAGCGGTGAACACCGGGGAGCTGTTTTTT
CASSTRLAVNTGELFF
>-|-|TRBV12-3/TRBV12-4|TRBJ2-5
TGTGCCAGCAGTTTATCAGGGACTGAGACCCAGTACTTC
CASSLSGTETQYF
>-|-|TRBV5-6|TRBJ2-3
TGTGCCAGCAGCTTGTATCAGTTTAGCACAGATACGCAGTATTTT
CASSLYQFSTDTQYF
>-|TRBD2|TRBV7-9|TRBJ2-7
TGTGCCAGCGACTCACCGAGCGGGGCCTACGAGCAGTACTTC
CASDSPSGAYEQYF
>-|-|TRBV19|TRBJ2-1
TGTGCCAGTAGTATTAGCTCCTACAATGAGCAGTTCTTC
CASSISSYNEQFF
>-|-|TRBV7-3|TRBJ2-1
TGTGCCAGCAGCTTAAATCCGGTTTCCTACAATGAGCAGTTCTTC
CASSLNPVSYNEQFF